This T cell receptor beta chain came from a study of blood T cell repertoires in COVID-19. Turning to the study itself: Whether acute or convalescent, the COVID-19 samples came from the United States, Italy and Spain. PBMCs, B-cell-depleted T cells, or T cells provided the cDNA or gDNA that made up the material.

Looked up from germline, CDR1 is MNHEY and CDR2 is SMNVEV (reference sequence). The CDR3 spans 13 residues. V lost 6 bases, J lost 4 bases, and 4 bases stayed unmatched. In the authors' methods: Scientists estimated how many nucleated cells there were by amplifying reference gene primers. Profiled with immunoSEQ multiplex PCR; TCRdb holds only in-frame clones, not every one. The DNA gave D and trimming, while V, J and clone size come from that table. The sample carries 60,000 to 85,000 clones, about 80% recorded once. The receptor comes from a human donor in a cohort sampled during active COVID-19. The material sequenced was peripheral blood. The gene calls are TRBV27 and TRBJ1-1; 8 bases agree with TRBD1. The CDR3 DNA sequence: TGTGCCAGCAGAAGGGACAGGACCACTGAAGCTTTCTTT. This encodes CASRRDRTTEAFF.